This TCR beta chain was observed in a study of control samples from healthy donors and cancer patients. Using immunoSEQ multiplex PCR, the repertoire was profiled, and TCRdb retains in-frame clones only, with some absent. There are fewer than 200,000 clones in the sample; just over 90% occur only once, and roughly 4.3% lies in the top ten. Germline V gene lookup returns CDR1 SGHKS and CDR2 YYEKEE (reference sequence). CDR3 length: 13 amino acids. V lost 0 bases, J lost 2 bases, and 6 bases lay in between. The sample was blood. The chain employs TRBV5-5 and TRBJ2-7, with D unresolved. The sequence came from a woman aged 60-70 years in good health. CDR3 nucleotide sequence: TGTGCCAGCAGCTTGGTACAAACCTACGAGCAGTACTTC. As protein: CASSLVQTYEQYF.